This T cell receptor beta chain was profiled in a study of T cell responses to AZD1222 COVID-19 vaccine. Study-wide findings and caveats: Vaccination with two AZD1222 doses was followed by a rise in Spike-specific TCR breadth and depth. Every sample of the repertoires postdated the peak T cell response. The study found vaccine-associated CD4 TCRs spanning spike, dominant at 160-218 and 743-854. White British ancestry dominated among donors, who included more females, and clonal diversity was possibly underestimated.

This clone was counted once. Its antigen is unidentified. The table came from immunoSEQ multiplex PCR; TCRdb's copy has only in-frame clones and leaves some out. The sample includes 90,000 to 150,000 clones, about 90% of them seen just once. Germline V gene sequence: CDR1 SGHNT, CDR2 YENEEA. The CDR3 is 15 residues long. V gave up 5 bases and J gave up 5 bases, with 16 bases separating them. The V gene is TRBV11-3, the J gene TRBJ2-1; D might be TRBD2 (7 bases). The clonotype comes from an adult in good health. Sample: peripheral blood, taken on day 0 of AZD1222 vaccination. Written as DNA, the CDR3 is TGTGCCAGCAGCGGCTCGGGGGCGGGGGACAATGAGCAGTTCTTC. Amino acids: CASSGSGAGDNEQFF.